The next 26 T cell receptor beta chains were all read from a single sample in a study of CD8 T cells in ankylosing spondylitis. In TCRdb, the 5' RACE reads were re-called with MiXCR into one record per CDR3 protein. Here the sample spans 220,000 or so distinct CDR3 sequences, approximately 10% being singletons. Sequences were obtained from blood, either unsorted or a sorted T cell fraction (not recorded which). The source is a male donor with ankylosing spondylitis or in good health (not recorded which).

CDR3: CARGSAFNTEAFF. CDR3 sequence (DNA): TGTGCCAGGGGATCAGCATTCAACACTGAAGCTTTCTTT. The V call is TRBV2, the J call TRBJ1-1, with D unresolved. Trimming cost V 9 bases and J 2 bases, with 13 bases left between them. Germline assignment: CDR1 SNHLY and CDR2 FYNNEI. CDR3 length: 13 amino acids.

A word on this clonotype: A much larger clone sits a single nucleotide away, making a read error possible. The J gene is TRBJ2-2, the V gene TRBV9; perhaps TRBD2 as D (5 bases). The CDR3 covers 14 residues. Germline CDR1 reads SGDLS; CDR2 reads YYNGEE. In nucleotides, the CDR3 is TGTGCCAGCAGCGTAGTCCTGAACACCGGGGTGCTGTTTTTT. Amino acids: CASSVVLNTGVLFF.

This clonotype turned up a few times. The J gene is TRBJ2-5, the V gene TRBV7-6; TRBD1 or TRBD2 may be the D gene (5 bases each). Germline CDR1 SGHVS, CDR2 FNYEAQ. CDR3 length: 15 amino acids. V was clipped by 5 bases and J by 0 bases, with 13 bases between them. The CDR3 nucleotides are TGTGCCAGCAGCACTGGGGGAAAGTACCAAGAGACCCAGTACTTC. Its protein product is CASSTGGKYQETQYF.

This clonotype was seen repeatedly, ten times or more. The genes are TRBV5-1 and TRBJ1-2, with TRBD1 matching over 9 bases. Germline V gene sequence: CDR1 SGHRS, CDR2 YFSETQ. V shed 4 bases, J shed 5 bases, and the junction held 9 bases outside the gene matches. This CDR3 has 15 amino acids. The CDR3 DNA is TGCGCCAGCAGCCGGGACAGGGCCAGTGGGTATGGCTACACCTTC. Its translation is CASSRDRASGYGYTF. Supplemented by reference TRBV5-1 and TRBJ1-2, the full variable domain reads KAGVTQTPRYLIKTRGQQVTLSCSPISGHRSVSWYQQTPGQGLQFLFEYFSETQRNKGNFPGRFSGRQFSNSRSEMNVSTLELGDSALYLCASSRDRASGYGYTFGSGTRLTVV.

V usage is TRBV2 and J usage is TRBJ2-7; the match to TRBD1 covers 7 bases. Germline V CDR1 and CDR2: SNHLY, FYNNEI. This CDR3 comprises 14 residues. The V and J ends lost 5 bases and 3 bases, in that order; junction bases with no gene match: 7. The CDR3 protein is CASSRQGPLYEQYF. As DNA, the CDR3 is TGTGCCAGCAGTCGACAGGGTCCACTCTACGAGCAGTACTTC.

This rearrangement joins TRBV20-1 to TRBJ1-5; D ambiguous. CDR3 length: 15 amino acids. V was clipped by 2 bases and J by 2 bases, with 13 bases between them. Germline V gene sequence: CDR1 DFQATT, CDR2 SNEGSKA (reference sequence). The DNA for the CDR3 is TGCAGTGCTAGAAGCGAGACCGGAGGCAATCAGCCCCAGCATTTT. It encodes CSARSETGGNQPQHF.

This clonotype appeared a few times. The V and J genes are TRBV3-1 and TRBJ2-3, with 10 bases fitting TRBD2. The germline CDR1 and CDR2 sequences are LGHDT and YNNKEL (reference sequence). J lost 0 bases, V lost 4 bases, and 10 bases had no gene match. This CDR3 has 18 residues. Here the CDR3 reads CASSLPSLAGGSTDTQYF. Here the CDR3 DNA reads TGTGCCAGCAGCCTACCGAGTTTAGCGGGGGGAAGCACAGATACGCAGTATTTT.

This clonotype was counted a few times. The chain employs TRBV20-1 and TRBJ2-1; TRBD2 aligns across 10 bases. This CDR3 is 15 amino acids long. The germline CDR1 and CDR2 sequences are DFQATT and SNEGSKA (reference sequence). The V and J ends lost 5 bases and 7 bases, in that order; junction bases with no gene match: 11. The CDR3 loop reads CSAPRTSGRGNEQFF. CDR3 coding DNA: TGCAGTGCTCCGCGGACTAGCGGAAGAGGGAATGAGCAGTTCTTC.

There are many counts of this clonotype. The chain is built from TRBV5-1 and TRBJ2-2; TRBD1 matches at 7 bases. CDR1 and CDR2 (germline): SGHRS, YFSETQ. With 4 bases clipped from V and 1 base from J, the junction kept 7 bases outside the gene matches. This CDR3 is 16 amino acids long. CDR3 DNA: TGCGCCAGCAGCCGTTGGACAGGTCTGAACACCGGGGAGCTGTTTTTT. This translates into CASSRWTGLNTGELFF.

This clonotype has ten or more counts. This chain uses TRBV20-1 with TRBJ1-3; D uncertain. With 6 bases removed from V and 0 bases from J, the gap between germline ends came to 12 bases. CDR3 size: 14 residues. Per germline, CDR1 DFQATT and CDR2 SNEGSKA (reference sequence). CDR3 DNA: TGCAGTGCGCAGGCGGCAAACTCTGGAAACACCATATATTTT. It encodes CSAQAANSGNTIYF.

This clonotype was counted at least ten times. The chain links TRBV13 to TRBJ2-7; possible D gene TRBD1, 6 bases. Trimming pared 5 bases from V and 2 bases from J, leaving 13 bases between. The CDR3 runs to 14 residues. Germline CDR1 reads PRHDT; CDR2 reads FYEKMQ (reference sequence). CDR3 nucleotides: TGTGCCAGCAGCCGGGAACAGGGTCCCTACGAGCAGTACTTC. Translated: CASSREQGPYEQYF. The variable domain in full, completed from reference TRBV13 and TRBJ2-7, reads AAGVIQSPRHLIKEKRETATLKCYPIPRHDTVYWYQQGPGQDPQFLISFYEKMQSDKGSIPDRFSAQQFSDYHSELNMSSLELGDSALYFCASSREQGPYEQYFGPGTRLTVT.

This clonotype was observed many times. The chain has TRBV5-1 and TRBJ2-3, with TRBD2 identical over 9 bases. The CDR3 is 16 residues long. Looked up from germline, CDR1 is SGHRS and CDR2 is YFSETQ. With V trimmed by 0 bases and J by 4 bases, 6 bases remained unmatched. CDR3 nucleotides: TGCGCCAGCAGCTTGGTGGAGCGGGGGGCTGCAGATACGCAGTATTTT. This encodes CASSLVERGAADTQYF.

This clonotype appeared many times. V gene TRBV12-3 or TRBV12-4 combines with J gene TRBJ1-1; D not certain. CDR3 length: 14 amino acids. Deletions cut 4 bases from V and 4 bases from J, with 13 bases between. As DNA, the CDR3 is TGTGCCAGCAGTTCAAATCTACTCGGCACTGAAGCTTTCTTT. Encoded protein: CASSSNLLGTEAFF.

This clonotype was observed many times. This chain joins TRBV7-6 and TRBJ2-3; no clear D. The V gene lost 1 base and the J gene lost 2 bases, with 7 bases spanning the gap. The CDR3 sequence is 14 residues long. CDR1 is SGHVS, CDR2 FNYEAQ, per germline. The CDR3 spells CASSLGAYTDTQYF. Here the CDR3 DNA reads TGTGCCAGCAGCTTAGGAGCGTACACAGATACGCAGTATTTT.

In its sample, this clonotype was seen many times. The chain uses TRBV29-1 and TRBJ2-7; possible D gene TRBD1, 5 bases. This CDR3 has 14 residues. CDR1 is SQVTM, CDR2 ANQGSEA, per germline. V was cut by 5 bases and J by 4 bases, with 18 bases left in between. The CDR3 bases are TGCAGCGTTCTCTTAGCACAAGGGGAATACGAGCAGTACTTC. This encodes CSVLLAQGEYEQYF.

V is TRBV28 and J is TRBJ2-2; a possible D gene is TRBD2 (7 bases). Looked up from germline, CDR1 is MDHEN and CDR2 is SYDVKM. V was cut by 7 bases and J by 10 bases, with 16 bases left in between. This CDR3 is built from 13 residues. DNA of the CDR3: TGTGCCAGCACCCCGGGGGGCCGGCCGGAGCTGTTTTTT. It translates to CASTPGGRPELFF.

This clonotype was seen at least ten times. This chain uses TRBV5-1 with TRBJ2-7, with D possibly TRBD1 on 5 matching bases. There are 15 residues in the CDR3. Germline-derived CDR1 and CDR2 are SGHRS and YFSETQ. Trimming removed 0 bases from V and 4 bases from J, with 14 bases in between. The CDR3 reads CASSLDPGLNYEQYF. CDR3 in DNA: TGCGCCAGCAGCTTGGATCCAGGGTTGAATTACGAGCAGTACTTC.

This clonotype was observed a handful of times. The genes are TRBV6-5 and TRBJ1-5; possibly TRBD1 for D (5 bases). From germline, CDR1 is MNHEY and CDR2 SVGAGI. This CDR3 spans 14 amino acids. Trimming left V 4 bases short and J 5 bases short, with 12 bases between. This CDR3 reads CASSSSGTDQPQHF. The CDR3 DNA reads TGTGCCAGCAGTTCGAGCGGGACGGATCAGCCCCAGCATTTT.

This clonotype was recorded a few times. The V call is TRBV20-1, the J call TRBJ2-5; 8 bases are a match to TRBD2. The CDR3 sequence is 15 residues long. Trimming at V came to 3 bases and at J to 1 base, leaving 7 bases not matched to a gene. Germline assignment: CDR1 DFQATT and CDR2 SNEGSKA (reference sequence). The CDR3 region is CSARGSGGPQETQYF. As DNA, the CDR3 is TGCAGTGCTAGGGGAAGCGGGGGACCCCAAGAGACCCAGTACTTC.

In this sample, this clonotype turned up a few times. The CDR3 here is CASSSGQTQETQYF. The CDR3 DNA reads TGCGCCAGCAGCTCGGGACAGACCCAAGAGACCCAGTACTTC. V gene TRBV5-1 combines with J gene TRBJ2-5, with 7 bases lining up with TRBD1. CDR1 and CDR2 from the germline V gene are SGHRS and YFSETQ. The V segment lost 3 bases and the J segment 1 base; nucleotides outside the gene matches: 3. The CDR3 has 14 residues.

This clonotype was seen a few times. V usage is TRBV7-8 and J usage is TRBJ1-1; D is uncertain. CDR1 is SGHVS and CDR2 is FQNEAQ in the germline V gene. V was cut by 2 bases and J by 7 bases, with 29 bases left in between. This CDR3 spans 19 amino acids. CDR3 nucleotides: TGTGCCAGCAGCTTATGGGTAGGTGGTTCATCTACCCCGCGGATTGAAGCTTTCTTT. Protein: CASSLWVGGSSTPRIEAFF. Full variable domain (outside the CDR3, taken from reference TRBV7-8 and TRBJ1-1): GAGVSQSPRYKVAKRGQDVALRCDPISGHVSLFWYQQALGQGPEFLTYFQNEAQLDKSGLPSDRFFAERPEGSVSTLKIQRTQQEDSAVYLCASSLWVGGSSTPRIEAFFGQGTRLTVV.

Ten or more counts support this clonotype. This CDR3 reads CASSSGLAVYYNEQFF. The CDR3 nucleotides read TGTGCCAGCAGCTCAGGGCTCGCGGTCTACTACAATGAGCAGTTCTTC. The chain is built from TRBV6-1 and TRBJ2-1; TRBD1 is a possible D gene (5 bases). The CDR3 spans 16 residues. CDR1 and CDR2 from the germline V gene are MNHNS and SASEGT. Between the trimmed V and J ends, which lost 6 bases and 3 bases, there was a span of 18 bases.

This clonotype has more than one count but fewer than ten. This chain joins TRBV12-3 or TRBV12-4 and TRBJ2-2, with D perhaps being TRBD1 or TRBD2 (6 bases each). Trimming removed 2 bases at V and 10 bases at J, with 20 bases between. This CDR3 comprises 16 residues. The CDR3: CASSLNHLGGSEELFF. In DNA form, the CDR3 reads TGTGCCAGCAGTTTAAATCATTTGGGGGGCTCGGAGGAGCTGTTTTTT.

By frequency in the sample, this clonotype is medium-sized (0.01 to 0.1%). The rearrangement joins TRBV5-1 to TRBJ2-7; 14 positions agree with TRBD2. CDR1 and CDR2 from the germline V gene are SGHRS and YFSETQ. V was pared by 0 bases and J by 1 base, with 3 bases of the junction left unmatched. The CDR3 sequence is 17 residues long. The CDR3 coding sequence is TGCGCCAGCAGCTTGGGTGGGACTAGCGGGAGTTCCTACGAGCAGTACTTC. This encodes CASSLGGTSGSSYEQYF.

This clonotype was recorded many times. The chain recombines TRBV12-3 or TRBV12-4 with TRBJ2-5; tentatively, D is TRBD1 (5 bases). The CDR3 covers 14 residues. Trimming pared 4 bases from V and 1 base from J, leaving 10 bases between. CDR3 sequence reads: CASSYDRPQETQYF. The CDR3 DNA sequence: TGTGCCAGCAGTTATGACAGACCCCAAGAGACCCAGTACTTC.

This clonotype was counted at least ten times. In DNA form, the CDR3 reads TGTGCCAGCAGCGACACAGGGGGCTGGACCGGGGAGCTGTTTTTT. This encodes CASSDTGGWTGELFF. The V gene is TRBV7-9, the J gene TRBJ2-2; 9 nucleotides match TRBD1. Germline V lookup: CDR1 SEHNR, CDR2 FQNEAQ (reference sequence). V gave up 5 bases and J gave up 5 bases; unmatched junction bases: 6. The CDR3 runs to 15 residues.